Reported below is one T cell receptor (beta chain). The source of the sample is a study of blood T cell repertoires in COVID-19. Study overall: Specimens from acute and convalescent COVID-19 originated in the United States, Italy and Spain. PBMCs, B-cell-depleted T cells, or T cells provided the cDNA or gDNA that made up the material.

Generated by immunoSEQ multiplex PCR, the TCRdb table keeps only in-frame clones and is missing some. Seen here are around 260,000 clones, 80% to 90% observed once, and the top ten hold roughly 1.6%. CDR3 length: 16 residues. V lost 2 bases, J lost 3 bases, and 14 bases lay in between. Germline loops: CDR1 SEHNR, CDR2 FQNEAQ (reference sequence). Specimen: peripheral blood. This receptor was taken from a woman aged 40 to 49 who had recovered from COVID-19. The gene calls are TRBV7-9 and TRBJ1-3; D not certain. The CDR3 DNA sequence: TGTGCCAGCAGCTTAACGTCGCCTTCTATTGGAAACACCATATATTTT. Its protein product is CASSLTSPSIGNTIYF.